The 16 T cell receptor beta chains in this list originate from one sample, sequenced in a study of cytomegalovirus exposure and HLA in healthy donors. The method was immunoSEQ multiplex PCR; TCRdb's version includes in-frame clones alone and lacks a portion of them. The sample has about 130,000 clones; 70% to 85% are singletons. The sequenced sample consisted of PBMCs. Source of these receptors: a man under 40 in good health and CMV-seropositive.

This chain links TRBV9 with TRBJ2-2, with TRBD2 matching over 11 bases. The CDR3 totals 14 residues. With V trimmed by 4 bases and J by 7 bases, 3 bases remained unmatched. Germline lookup yields CDR1 SGDLS and CDR2 YYNGEE. The CDR3 DNA follows: TGTGCCAGCAGCCTAGCGGGGGGAATCGGGGAGCTGTTTTTT. Protein: CASSLAGGIGELFF.

This clone was detected once. The chain links TRBV27 to TRBJ2-4; 8 nucleotides agree with TRBD1. V shed 2 bases and J 7 bases; nucleotides not matched to a gene: 1. Germline CDR1 MNHEY, CDR2 SMNVEV (reference sequence). This CDR3 spans 13 amino acids. The CDR3 reads CASSLGTGNIQYF. CDR3 bases: TGTGCCAGCAGTTTAGGGACAGGCAACATTCAGTACTTC.

The chain carries TRBV30 and TRBJ1-3; 7 bases line up with TRBD1. The ends lost 0 bases at V and 2 bases at J; junction bases unmatched: 7. Germline V lookup: CDR1 GTSNPN, CDR2 SVGIG (reference sequence). The CDR3 is 16 amino acids. CDR3 nucleotides: TGTGCCTGGAGTGTAAGGGTCAGGGGGGCTGGAAACACCATATATTTT. Residues: CAWSVRVRGAGNTIYF.

This chain links TRBV7-9 with TRBJ2-7, with 8 bases matching TRBD2. Trimming at V came to 5 bases and at J to 3 bases, leaving 6 bases not matched to a gene. Per the germline V gene, CDR1 is SEHNR and CDR2 is FQNEAQ (reference sequence). The CDR3 is made up of 14 amino acids. The CDR3 DNA is TGTGCCAGCAGCGATACACTAGCGGTCTACGAGCAGTACTTC. Translation: CASSDTLAVYEQYF.

V is TRBV2 and J is TRBJ1-1; no firm D call. Germline values: CDR1 SNHLY, CDR2 FYNNEI. Deletions cut 3 bases from V and 4 bases from J, with 9 bases between. The CDR3 sequence is 13 residues long. For the CDR3, the DNA is TGTGCCAGCAGTGAGGAGGGTGGCACTGAAGCTTTCTTT. Protein: CASSEEGGTEAFF.

On this clone: At the DNA level, this CDR3 is encoded by other sequences in the same sample as well. The J gene is TRBJ2-1, the V gene TRBV5-1; TRBD1 might be the D (5 bases). This CDR3 comprises 14 residues. The germline CDR1 and CDR2 sequences are SGHRS and YFSETQ. The V end lost 0 bases, the J end lost 4 bases, and 8 bases lay between the germline ends. CDR3 sequence (DNA): TGCGCCAGCAGCTTGGGACAGACTTACAATGAGCAGTTCTTC. It translates to CASSLGQTYNEQFF.

The V and J genes are TRBV7-6 and TRBJ2-2; TRBD1 matches 11 bases. The CDR3 runs 20 residues. The germline gives CDR1 SGHVS, CDR2 FNYEAQ. V lost 2 bases to trimming and J lost 1 base; unmatched junction nucleotides: 12. CDR3 loop: CASSLRGRTGGALNTGELFF. CDR3 in DNA: TGTGCCAGCAGCTTAAGGGGCCGGACAGGGGGCGCCTTGAACACCGGGGAGCTGTTTTTT.

The chain couples TRBV11-1 to TRBJ1-1; D is perhaps TRBD1 (5 bases). V lost 3 bases and J 5 bases, leaving 19 bases between the germline ends. The germline V gene encodes CDR1 SGHAT and CDR2 FQDESV (reference sequence). This CDR3 comprises 16 residues. The CDR3 DNA follows: TGTGCCAGCAGCTTTCGTCCTGGGGGGGGACTAACTGAAGCTTTCTTT. Translated, it gives CASSFRPGGGLTEAFF.

This clone was counted between two and nine times. The CDR3 protein is CSAVGDSYNEQFF. DNA for the CDR3: TGCAGCGCCGTAGGGGATTCCTACAATGAGCAGTTCTTC. The chain carries TRBV29-1 and TRBJ2-1, with D maybe TRBD1 (5 bases). The CDR3 is 13 residues long. Trimming cost V 7 bases and J 1 base, with 11 bases left between them. Germline values: CDR1 SQVTM, CDR2 ANQGSEA.

The chain links TRBV6-1 to TRBJ2-7; the match to TRBD1 covers 12 bases. The CDR3 runs 15 residues. Looked up from germline, CDR1 is MNHNS and CDR2 is SASEGT. V shed 7 bases and J 7 bases; nucleotides not matched to a gene: 11. Written as DNA, the CDR3 is TGTGCCAGCACTGGGACAGGGGGCCTGAATAGTGAGCAGTACTTC. Translating gives CASTGTGGLNSEQYF.

This clone was recorded only once. The chain couples TRBV11-2 to TRBJ2-7, with D perhaps TRBD2 (6 bases). The CDR3 is 14 residues long. CDR1 and CDR2 from the germline V gene are SGHAT and FQNNGV. V was shortened by 5 bases and J by 0 bases, with 11 bases between the two germline ends. The CDR3: CASSAGLLSYEQYF. The DNA for the CDR3 is TGTGCCAGCAGCGCGGGACTCCTCTCCTACGAGCAGTACTTC.

The rearrangement links TRBV5-5 to TRBJ2-7; 10 bases match TRBD2. V lost 4 bases, J lost 0 bases, and 4 bases stayed unmatched. Germline V gives CDR1 SGHKS, CDR2 YYEKEE (reference sequence). CDR3 length: 15 amino acids. The CDR3 reads CASSPSGGGSYEQYF. The CDR3 DNA reads as TGTGCCAGCAGCCCTAGCGGGGGAGGCTCCTACGAGCAGTACTTC.

This sequence joins TRBV11-2 and TRBJ1-2, with no clear D. CDR3 length: 15 amino acids. Trimming cost V 2 bases and J 8 bases, with 18 bases left between them. Germline lookup yields CDR1 SGHAT and CDR2 FQNNGV. CDR3 region: CASSLLADDVSGYTF. As DNA, the CDR3 is TGTGCCAGCAGCTTATTAGCGGATGACGTGTCCGGCTACACCTTC.

The rearrangement uses TRBV15 and TRBJ2-2, with TRBD1 matching 7 bases. Looked up from germline, CDR1 is LNHNV and CDR2 is YYDKDF (reference sequence). There are 16 residues in the CDR3. Trimming at V came to 3 bases and at J to 4 bases, leaving 8 bases not matched to a gene. In DNA form, the CDR3 reads TGTGCCACCAGCAGGGGACAGCTAGTTGCCACCGGGGAGCTGTTTTTT. Encoded protein: CATSRGQLVATGELFF.

DNA for the CDR3: TGTGCCAGTAGTCTACGGACAGGGATAGGTACTGAAGCTTTCTTT. This translates into CASSLRTGIGTEAFF. The chain joins TRBV19 to TRBJ1-1; TRBD1 aligns across 8 bases. Germline V gives CDR1 LNHDA, CDR2 SQIVND (reference sequence). The V gene end was trimmed by 5 bases and the J gene end by 5 bases; junction bases not matched to a gene: 10. The CDR3 consists of 15 residues.

V gene TRBV7-2 combines with J gene TRBJ1-6; 7 bases line up with TRBD1. The germline V gene encodes CDR1 SGHTA and CDR2 FQGNSA. The CDR3 spans 15 residues. The V gene end was trimmed by 5 bases and the J gene end by 2 bases; junction bases not matched to a gene: 3. The CDR3 sequence: CASSPGTAYNSPLHF. The CDR3 DNA is TGTGCCAGCAGCCCAGGGACAGCCTATAATTCACCCCTCCACTTT.